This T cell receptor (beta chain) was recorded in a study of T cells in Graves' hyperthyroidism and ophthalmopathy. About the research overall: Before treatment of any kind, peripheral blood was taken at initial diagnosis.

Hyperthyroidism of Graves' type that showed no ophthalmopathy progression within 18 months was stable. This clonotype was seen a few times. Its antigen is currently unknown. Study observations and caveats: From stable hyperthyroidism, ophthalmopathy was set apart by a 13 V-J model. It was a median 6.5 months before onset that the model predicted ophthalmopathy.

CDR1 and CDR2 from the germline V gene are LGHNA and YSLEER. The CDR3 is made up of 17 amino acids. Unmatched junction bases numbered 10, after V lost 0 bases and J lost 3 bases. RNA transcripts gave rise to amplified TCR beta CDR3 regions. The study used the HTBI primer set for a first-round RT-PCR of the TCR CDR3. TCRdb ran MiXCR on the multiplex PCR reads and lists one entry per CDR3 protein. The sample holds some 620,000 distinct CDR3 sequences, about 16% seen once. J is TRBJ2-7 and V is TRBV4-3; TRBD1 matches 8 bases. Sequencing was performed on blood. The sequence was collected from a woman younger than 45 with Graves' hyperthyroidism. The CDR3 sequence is CASSQEDETGANYEQYF. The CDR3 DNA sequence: TGCGCCAGCAGCCAAGAGGACGAGACAGGGGCCAACTACGAGCAGTACTTC.